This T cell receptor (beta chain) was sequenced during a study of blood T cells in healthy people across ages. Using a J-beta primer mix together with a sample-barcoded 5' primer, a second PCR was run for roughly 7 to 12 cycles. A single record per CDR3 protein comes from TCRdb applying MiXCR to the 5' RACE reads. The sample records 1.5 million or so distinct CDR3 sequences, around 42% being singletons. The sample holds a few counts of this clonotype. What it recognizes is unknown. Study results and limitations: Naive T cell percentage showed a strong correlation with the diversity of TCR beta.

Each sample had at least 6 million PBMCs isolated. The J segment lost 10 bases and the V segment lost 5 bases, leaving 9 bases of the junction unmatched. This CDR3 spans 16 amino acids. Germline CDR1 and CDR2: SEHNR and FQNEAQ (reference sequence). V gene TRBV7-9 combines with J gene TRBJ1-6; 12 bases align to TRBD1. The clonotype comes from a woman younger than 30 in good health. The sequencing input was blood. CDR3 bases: TGTGCCAGCAGCCCCCTCGGGACAGGGGGCGGGTCACCCCTCCACTTT. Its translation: CASSPLGTGGGSPLHF. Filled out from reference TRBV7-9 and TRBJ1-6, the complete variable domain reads DTGVSQNPRHKITKRGQNVTFRCDPISEHNRLYWYRQTLGQGPEFLTYFQNEAQLEKSRLLSDRFSAERPKGSFSTLEIQRTEQGDSAMYLCASSPLGTGGGSPLHFGNGTRLTVT.